This passage covers 7 T cell receptor beta chains from one sample sequenced in a study of a mutant IDH1 vaccine in newly diagnosed glioma. The method was immunoSEQ multiplex PCR; TCRdb's version includes in-frame clones alone and lacks a portion of them. Here the sample spans 88,000 or so clones, almost 85% being singletons. Time point specified: week 23, last vaccination. Every vaccination contained 300 ug of the mutant IDH1 20-mer peptide and was paired with topical imiquimod. What these receptors recognize is not known. The material sequenced was PBMCs, taken from a glioma patient whose treatment included an IDH1 peptide vaccine. Source of these receptors: a man aged 30 to 39 with glioma. Some clones in this sample may be carry-over from other donors' samples.

The V call is TRBV19, the J call TRBJ2-1; 7 bases match TRBD2. The CDR3 is made up of 14 amino acids. The germline gives CDR1 LNHDA, CDR2 SQIVND (reference sequence). V trimming: 5 bases; J trimming: 4 bases; junction bases outside the gene matches: 5. The CDR3 here is CASSDGTKYNEQFF. CDR3 sequence (DNA): TGTGCCAGTAGTGATGGGACTAAATACAATGAGCAGTTCTTC.

The chain couples TRBV5-4 to TRBJ2-5; D is ambiguous. The better agreement between TRBJ2-7 and the DNA end casts doubt on the J call. The germline V gene has CDR1 SGHNT and CDR2 YYREEE (reference sequence). The CDR3 sequence is 13 residues long. This chain's CDR3 is CASSTKDAYEQYF. Here the CDR3 DNA reads TGTGCCAGCAGCACCAAGGACGCCTACGAGCAGTACTTC.

This clone was detected once. The chain links TRBV29-1 to TRBJ2-5; D call uncertain. Germline lookup yields CDR1 SQVTM and CDR2 ANQGSEA. V was pared by 7 bases and J by 5 bases, with 20 bases between. CDR3 size: 14 residues. CDR3 protein: CSAKRNSYKETQYF. The CDR3 DNA is TGCAGCGCCAAAAGGAACTCTTACAAGGAGACCCAGTACTTC.

This chain connects TRBV30 to TRBJ1-4, with no clear D. There are 14 residues in the CDR3. CDR1 and CDR2 from the germline V gene are GTSNPN and SVGIG (reference sequence). Trimming pared 3 bases from V and 4 bases from J, leaving 12 bases between. The DNA for the CDR3 is TGTGCCTGGAGCCGAAATCAACTTAATGAAAAACTGTTTTTT. It yields the protein CAWSRNQLNEKLFF.

The chain combines TRBV7-4 with TRBJ1-5; 8 nucleotides align to TRBD1. Germline-derived CDR1 and CDR2 are SGHVT and SQSDAQ. J lost 2 bases, V lost 4 bases, and 7 bases had no gene match. The CDR3 loop spans 16 amino acids. CDR3 sequence reads: CASSSSRDRCNQPQHF. As DNA, the CDR3 is TGTGCCAGCAGCTCGTCCCGGGACAGGTGCAATCAGCCCCAGCATTTT.

This chain connects TRBV4-2 to TRBJ2-7; TRBD1 matches 8 bases. This CDR3 region has 12 residues. Germline trimming cut 5 bases from V and 6 bases from J; bases unmatched to any gene: 3. Germline V gives CDR1 LGHNA, CDR2 YNFKEQ. The CDR3 is CASSGDRTEQYF. The CDR3 nucleotides read TGTGCCAGCAGCGGGGACAGGACCGAGCAGTACTTC.

This chain uses TRBV29-1 with TRBJ1-1; D possibly corresponds to TRBD1 (6 bases). Germline CDR1 reads SQVTM; CDR2 reads ANQGSEA. The V gene lost 5 bases and the J gene lost 0 bases, with 10 bases spanning the gap. CDR3 length: 13 residues. The CDR3 nucleotides are TGCAGCGTTCAGGGGCTGATGAACACTGAAGCTTTCTTT. Protein product: CSVQGLMNTEAFF.